Listed below are T cell receptor beta chains from one sample, sequenced in a study of low-dose radiotherapy and immunotherapy resistance in tumors. TCRdb called the reads again in MiXCR, with one record for every CDR3 protein. The repertoire has around 90,000 distinct CDR3 sequences, approximately 20% of them found once; the top ten carry 5.5% to 6%. The sample in question was PBMCs, obtained before treatment. These receptors were collected from a male donor with prostate cancer. Each CDR3 is given with its conserved first and last residue. A D gene is named only where the DNA matches it firmly. Only part of the rows carry a size: once, few, many, or a class if the clone is expanded.

D: TRBD2
J: TRBJ2-5
length: 16
size: NA
V: TRBV5-1
DNA: TGCGCCAGCAACCCTGGGACTAGCGGGGGGCATGAGACCCAGTACTTC
CDR3: CASNPGTSGGHETQYF

D: TRBD2
J: TRBJ2-1
length: 16
size: many
V: TRBV28
DNA: TGTGCCAGCAGTTTAACCTCGGGACTAGCGATTCATGAGCAGTTCTTC
CDR3: CASSLTSGLAIHEQFF

D: NA
J: TRBJ2-1
length: 16
size: many
V: TRBV27
DNA: TGTGCCAGCAGTTTACTGTGGCGGGGTGGAAAGAATGAGCAGTTCTTC
CDR3: CASSLLWRGGKNEQFF

D: TRBD1
J: TRBJ1-5
length: 15
size: many
V: TRBV5-6
DNA: TGTGCCAGCAGCAGACAGGGAATTAGCAATCAGCCCCAGCATTTT
CDR3: CASSRQGISNQPQHF

D: TRBD2
J: TRBJ2-7
length: 14
size: many
V: TRBV7-9
DNA: TGTGCCAGCAGCCGACTAGCGGGGGGCTACGAGCAGTACTTC
CDR3: CASSRLAGGYEQYF

D: TRBD1
J: TRBJ1-2
length: 12
size: few
V: TRBV7-2
DNA: TGTGCCAGCAGCCACGGGGACAGTGGCTACACCTTC
CDR3: CASSHGDSGYTF

D: TRBD2
J: TRBJ2-5
length: 14
size: many
V: TRBV20-1
DNA: TGCAGTGCTTGTCTAGCGGCCATACAAGAGACCCAGTACTTC
CDR3: CSACLAAIQETQYF

D: NA
J: TRBJ2-5
length: 13
size: NA
V: TRBV28
DNA: TGTGCCAGCAGTTTGGGGGTGGGGAAGACCCAGTACTTC
CDR3: CASSLGVGKTQYF

D: NA
J: TRBJ2-5
length: 13
size: many
V: TRBV7-2
DNA: TGTGCCAGCAGTCCGCGTGATGGAGAGACCCAGTACTTC
CDR3: CASSPRDGETQYF

D: NA
J: TRBJ2-5
length: 16
size: many
V: TRBV11-1
DNA: TGTGCCAGCAGCCCCTATGCGAGGGGGTACCAAGAGACCCAGTACTTC
CDR3: CASSPYARGYQETQYF

D: TRBD2
J: TRBJ2-3
length: 12
size: many
V: TRBV3-1
DNA: TGTGCCAGCGGGGGGGGCACAGATACGCAGTATTTT
CDR3: CASGGGTDTQYF

D: NA
J: TRBJ1-5
length: 14
size: many
V: TRBV20-1
DNA: TGCAGTGCACGGGCCAAAACTAGCAATCAGCCCCAGCATTTT
CDR3: CSARAKTSNQPQHF

D: NA
J: TRBJ2-7
length: 13
size: many
V: TRBV7-9
DNA: TGTGCCAGCAGCTTAGATCAGTACTACGAGCAGTACTTC
CDR3: CASSLDQYYEQYF

D: NA
J: TRBJ1-2
length: 12
size: many
V: TRBV6-5
DNA: TGTGCCAGTACGGCAGGGGTAAATGGCTACACCTTC
CDR3: CASTAGVNGYTF

D: TRBD2
J: TRBJ2-1
length: 16
size: many
V: TRBV5-4
DNA: TGTGCCAGCTCGAGGGCGGGAGGGACCTCCTACAATGAGCAGTTCTTC
CDR3: CASSRAGGTSYNEQFF

D: TRBD1
J: TRBJ2-5
length: 16
size: many
V: TRBV7-9
DNA: TGTGCCAGCAGCAACCGGGACAGGTCCGGGGAAGAGACCCAGTACTTC
CDR3: CASSNRDRSGEETQYF

D: NA
J: TRBJ1-1
length: 14
size: many
V: TRBV18
DNA: TGTGCCAGCTCACCCAGACAGACGAACACTGAAGCTTTCTTT
CDR3: CASSPRQTNTEAFF

D: TRBD2
J: TRBJ2-4
length: 20
size: many
V: TRBV4-2
DNA: TGTGCCAGCAGCCAAGACTTGGGACTAGCGGGGCAACAGGCCAAAAACATTCAGTACTTC
CDR3: CASSQDLGLAGQQAKNIQYF

D: NA
J: TRBJ2-3
length: 15
size: many
V: TRBV7-2
DNA: TGTGCCAGCAGAGATCGGGGGATCTACACAGATACGCAGTATTTT
CDR3: CASRDRGIYTDTQYF

D: NA
J: TRBJ2-5
length: 15
size: many
V: TRBV28
DNA: TGTGCCAGCAGTTTAGGCCTGACTAGAAAAGAGACCCAGTACTTC
CDR3: CASSLGLTRKETQYF

D: NA
J: TRBJ2-5
length: 13
size: many
V: TRBV4-1
DNA: TGCGCCAGCAGCCAAGTTCTTGCTGAGACCCAGTACTTC
CDR3: CASSQVLAETQYF

D: NA
J: TRBJ2-3
length: 16
size: many
V: TRBV5-1
DNA: TGCGCCAGCAGCTACGGAGAGCGGGCCCTCGGGGATACGCAGTATTTT
CDR3: CASSYGERALGDTQYF

D: TRBD1
J: TRBJ1-2
length: 15
size: NA
V: TRBV6-2/TRBV6-3
DNA: TGTGCCAGCAGTGACCCGGGACAGACCAACTATGGCTACACCTTC
CDR3: CASSDPGQTNYGYTF

D: NA
J: TRBJ2-7
length: 13
size: many
V: TRBV5-6
DNA: TGTGCCAGCAGCTTGGCGTTCGGGGATGAGCAGTACTTC
CDR3: CASSLAFGDEQYF